The entry that follows covers one T cell receptor beta chain sequence. These data originate in a study of human CD8 memory T cell subsets. Investigators built TCR beta libraries using UMI-labeled 5' RACE. Using the 5' RACE reads, TCRdb records one entry per CDR3 protein without DNA. Its table lists about 20,000 distinct CDR3 sequences. Enriched by negative magnetic separation, total CD8+ T cells were obtained. Per germline, CDR1 SGHDN and CDR2 FVKESK. The CDR3 loop spans 14 amino acids. The chain recombines TRBV14 with TRBJ1-2. This receptor was identified in a human donor in good health. Sequencing input: CD8+ T cells from PBMCs. The CDR3 loop reads CASSQEDTVWGYTF. Full variable domain (outside the CDR3, taken from reference TRBV14 and TRBJ1-2): EAGVTQFPSHSVIEKGQTVTLRCDPISGHDNLYWYRRVMGKEIKFLLHFVKESKQDESGMPNNRFLAERTGGTYSTLKVQPAELEDSGVYFCASSQEDTVWGYTFGSGTRLTVV.